These T cell receptor beta chains were read from a single sample in a study of shared clonotypes between healthy human individuals. The repertoire was sequenced with immunoSEQ multiplex PCR; TCRdb's copy has only in-frame clones and lacks some. The sample includes 2 million to 2.5 million clones, 85% to 95% seen only once; the top ten take about 0.39%. The sample consisted of naive CD4+ T cells from PBMCs. Receptors originate from a young man in good health. Some clones in this sample may be carry-over from other donors' samples. CDR3s leave out the opening cysteine and the closing phenylalanine or tryptophan. Expanded clones are given a class, and other clones once, few, many or no size at all.

V	J	size	CDR3
TRBV5-6	TRBJ2-1	NA	ASSGTGTSVDNEQF
TRBV28	TRBJ1-1	NA	ASSLRGLNTEAF
TRBV7-2	TRBJ2-3	once	ASSFQGADTQY
TRBV5-4	TRBJ1-3	NA	ASSLAGLGPGNTIY
TRBV6-5	TRBJ2-7	NA	ASRKGQSYEQY
TRBV6-5	TRBJ2-3	NA	ASRGRTDTQY
TRBV7-2	TRBJ2-7	NA	ASSLRTGSPYEQY
TRBV28	TRBJ2-7	NA	ASSFVGVGREQY
TRBV18	TRBJ1-2	NA	ASSRDVGDYGYT
TRBV2	TRBJ2-7	once	ASSELGRFWEQY
TRBV5-8	TRBJ1-2	NA	ASSARQGYGYT
TRBV19	TRBJ2-2	NA	ASSIQRWTGELF
TRBV19	TRBJ2-5	NA	ASSHAETQY
TRBV27	TRBJ2-7	NA	ASSYRVGRGAYSGASSYEQY
TRBV5-1	TRBJ2-3	NA	ASSLVPGVTDTQY
TRBV20-1	TRBJ2-3	NA	SEEVADTQY
TRBV7-6	TRBJ2-3	NA	ASGSRAGDTQY
TRBV28	TRBJ2-5	NA	ASSPSGRGRETQY
TRBV15	TRBJ1-5	once	ATRSGTVSGPQH
TRBV6-1	TRBJ1-2	NA	ASNRGLGRYGYT
TRBV4-2	TRBJ2-3	NA	ASSQRRWDSTDTQY
TRBV12-2	TRBJ2-5	NA	ASRLALSERTGRGETQY
TRBV5-1	TRBJ2-3	NA	ASSLAKRDTQY
TRBV28	TRBJ1-2	NA	ASGQIDYGYT
TRBV7-3	TRBJ1-2	NA	ASSLGQGAFYGYT
TRBV6-5	TRBJ2-6	NA	ASSYAGAGANVLT
TRBV27	TRBJ1-3	NA	ASGTYGQGTGNTIY
TRBV28	TRBJ2-2	NA	ASSFPLRGGTGELF
TRBV29-1	TRBJ2-4	NA	SAEAGAGIQY
TRBV28	TRBJ2-5	NA	ASKMQNQETQY